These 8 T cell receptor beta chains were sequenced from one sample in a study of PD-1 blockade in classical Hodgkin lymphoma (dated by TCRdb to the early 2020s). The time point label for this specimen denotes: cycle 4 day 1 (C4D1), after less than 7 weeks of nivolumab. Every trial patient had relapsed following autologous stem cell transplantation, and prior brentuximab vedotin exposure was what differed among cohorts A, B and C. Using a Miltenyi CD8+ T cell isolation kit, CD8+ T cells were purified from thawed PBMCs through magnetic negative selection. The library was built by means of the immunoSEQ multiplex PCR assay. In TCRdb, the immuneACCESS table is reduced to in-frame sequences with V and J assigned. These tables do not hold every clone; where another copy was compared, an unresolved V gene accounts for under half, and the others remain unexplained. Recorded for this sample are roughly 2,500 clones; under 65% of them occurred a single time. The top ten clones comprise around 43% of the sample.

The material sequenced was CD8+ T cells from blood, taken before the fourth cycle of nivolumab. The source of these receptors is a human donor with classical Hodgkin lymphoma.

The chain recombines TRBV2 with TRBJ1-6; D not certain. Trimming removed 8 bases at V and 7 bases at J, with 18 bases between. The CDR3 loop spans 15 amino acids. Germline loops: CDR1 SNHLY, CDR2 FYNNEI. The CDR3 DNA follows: TGTGCCAGCTTGGGTGGGGTCGGCGTAAATTCACCCCTCCACTTT. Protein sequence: CASLGGVGVNSPLHF.

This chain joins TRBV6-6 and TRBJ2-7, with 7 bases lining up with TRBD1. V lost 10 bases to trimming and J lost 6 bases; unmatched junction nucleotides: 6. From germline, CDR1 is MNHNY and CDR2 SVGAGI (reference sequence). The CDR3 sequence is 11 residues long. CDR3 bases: TGTGCCACTGTGACAGGGCCCGAGCAGTACTTC. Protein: CATVTGPEQYF.

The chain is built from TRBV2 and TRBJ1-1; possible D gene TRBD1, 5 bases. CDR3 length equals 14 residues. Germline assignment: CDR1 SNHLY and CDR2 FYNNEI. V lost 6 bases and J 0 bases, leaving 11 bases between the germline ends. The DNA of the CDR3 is TGTGCCAGCAGATCGACAGTCATGAACACTGAAGCTTTCTTT. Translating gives CASRSTVMNTEAFF.

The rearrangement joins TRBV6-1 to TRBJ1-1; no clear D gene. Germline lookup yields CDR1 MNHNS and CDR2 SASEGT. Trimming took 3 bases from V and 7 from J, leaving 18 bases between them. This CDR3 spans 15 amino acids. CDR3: CASSEALTKFVEAFF. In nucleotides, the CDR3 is TGTGCCAGCAGTGAGGCCCTCACTAAGTTCGTTGAAGCTTTCTTT.

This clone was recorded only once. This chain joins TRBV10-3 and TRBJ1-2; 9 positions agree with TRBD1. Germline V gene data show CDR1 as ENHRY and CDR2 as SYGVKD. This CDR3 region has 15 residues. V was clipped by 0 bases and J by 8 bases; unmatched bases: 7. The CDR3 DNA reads TGTGCCATCAGTGAGTCACCGGGACAGGGAAGAGGCTACACCTTC. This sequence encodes CAISESPGQGRGYTF.

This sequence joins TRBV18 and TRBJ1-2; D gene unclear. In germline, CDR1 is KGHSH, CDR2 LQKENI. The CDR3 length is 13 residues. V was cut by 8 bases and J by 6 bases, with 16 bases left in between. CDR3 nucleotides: TGTGCCAGCGGAGCCGGGTCAGTTCATGGCTACACCTTC. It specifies CASGAGSVHGYTF.

CDR3 in amino acids: CASSEPWTGVHEQYV. The CDR3 nucleotides are TGTGCCAGCAGTGAACCTTGGACAGGGGTGCACGAGCAGTACGTC. V is TRBV6-1 and J is TRBJ2-7; TRBD1 matches 9 bases. Per the germline V gene, CDR1 is MNHNS and CDR2 is SASEGT. J gave up 5 bases and V 2 bases, and 7 bases lay outside the gene matches. The CDR3 length is 15 residues.

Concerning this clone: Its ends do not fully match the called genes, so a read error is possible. The CDR3: CASSPQGGQSNEKLFF. The CDR3 bases are TGCGCCAGCAGCCCTCAAGGGGGACAGAGTAATGAAAAACTGTTTTTT. The genes are TRBV7-2 and TRBJ1-4; 7 nucleotides align to TRBD1. Germline V gene lookup returns CDR1 SGHTA and CDR2 FQGNSA. This CDR3 is 16 amino acids long. Based on the CDR3 plus reference TRBV7-2 and TRBJ1-4, the full variable domain is GAGVSQSPSNKVTEKGKDVELRCDPISGHTALYWYRQSLGQGLEFLIYFQGNSAPDKSGLPSDRFSAERTGGSVSTLTIQRTQQEDSAVYLCASSPQGGQSNEKLFFGSGTQLSVL.